This entry features one TCR beta chain sequence. Within the sample, other DNA sequences also encode this same CDR3. These data are taken from a study of T cell responses to AZD1222 COVID-19 vaccine. Assay: immunoSEQ multiplex PCR; the TCRdb copy retains only in-frame clones and omits some. This table holds 66,000 or so clones, less than 90% found once. CDR1 and CDR2 from the germline V gene are MDHEN and SYDVKM. V lost 3 bases to trimming and J lost 3 bases, with 6 bases between them. There are 12 residues in the CDR3. The starting material was peripheral blood, obtained on day 0 of AZD1222 vaccination. This TCR was recovered from an adult in good health. The chain combines TRBV28 with TRBJ2-7; weak D call: TRBD2 (6 bases). Written as DNA, the CDR3 is TGTGCCAGCAGTTTGGGAGGCTACGAGCAGTACTTC. Translated: CASSLGGYEQYF.